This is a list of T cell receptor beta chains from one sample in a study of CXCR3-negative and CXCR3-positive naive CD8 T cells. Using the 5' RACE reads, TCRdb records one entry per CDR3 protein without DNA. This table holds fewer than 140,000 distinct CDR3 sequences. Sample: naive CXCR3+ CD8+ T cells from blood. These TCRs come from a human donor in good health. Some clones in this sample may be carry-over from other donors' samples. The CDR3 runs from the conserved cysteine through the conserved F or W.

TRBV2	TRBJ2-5	CASSEDFQETQYF
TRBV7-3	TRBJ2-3	CASSSGTFSTDTQYF
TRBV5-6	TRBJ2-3	CASSFRGRYGTDTQYF
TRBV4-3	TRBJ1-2	CASSQDRSTRGDGYTF
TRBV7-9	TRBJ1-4	CASRSDPGAEEKLFF
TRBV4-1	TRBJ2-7	CASSHLLDYEQYF
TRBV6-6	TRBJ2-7	CASSWTAPAYEQYF
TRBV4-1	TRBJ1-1	CASSQEEDLNTEAFF
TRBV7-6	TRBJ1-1	CASSLSENTEAFF
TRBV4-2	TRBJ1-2	CASSQDGSLYGYTF
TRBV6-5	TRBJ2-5	CASGWGEETQYF
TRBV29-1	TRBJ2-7	CSVEQGQPLEQYF
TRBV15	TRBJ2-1	CATSRGRDVYNEQFF
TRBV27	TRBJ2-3	CASTRGVGVDTQYF
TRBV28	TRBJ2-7	CASRGTGGGHEQYF
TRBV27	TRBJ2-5	CASSLDGGRQETQYF
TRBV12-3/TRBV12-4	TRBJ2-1	CASSEPLAGGSYNEQFF
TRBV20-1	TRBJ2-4	CSASDGGDIQYF
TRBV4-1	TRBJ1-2	CASSPRTDINYGYTF
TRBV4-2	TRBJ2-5	CASSQDLLETQYF
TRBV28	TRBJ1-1	CASSPSGARTEAFF
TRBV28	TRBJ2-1	CASKLGQGRYNEQFF
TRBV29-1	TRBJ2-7	CSVEDGHEQYF
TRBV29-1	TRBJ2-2	CSAGSPPGELFF
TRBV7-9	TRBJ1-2	CASSYGQGDNYGYTF
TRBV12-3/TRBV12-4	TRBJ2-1	CASSLIVTSPNNEQFF
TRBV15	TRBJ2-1	CATSREGYNEQFF
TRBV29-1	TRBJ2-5	CSAWTSGGREWTQYF
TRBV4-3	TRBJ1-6	CASSQDDDRGGDRTPLHF
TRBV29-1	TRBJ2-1	CSVEGSDEQFF
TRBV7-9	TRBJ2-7	CASRTGGELQYF
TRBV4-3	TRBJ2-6	CASSQDPGANVLTF
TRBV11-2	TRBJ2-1	CASSPTGAPYNEQFF
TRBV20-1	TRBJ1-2	CSARPTGGGPYGYTF
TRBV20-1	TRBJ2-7	CSARQLGSYEQYF
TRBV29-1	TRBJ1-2	CSVADSVYGYTF
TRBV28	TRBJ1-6	CASSLPMETAYHNSPLHF
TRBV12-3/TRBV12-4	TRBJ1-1	CASTWGIWNTEAFF
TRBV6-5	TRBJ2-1	CASSIRGYNEQFF
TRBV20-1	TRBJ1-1	CSARDRQGGEAFF